This T cell receptor (beta chain) was obtained from a study of human T cells and chemical hapten exposure. Time point defined: pre-sensitization, week 0. Specified treatment: therapeutic diphenylcyclopropenone sensitization with weekly scalp DPC. Whole-study findings and limits: A positive correlation with patch test score was found for PT1 expanded TCR counts.

A remark on this clonotype: Its antigen is not identified.

In the authors' methods: The number of TCRs in each sample had a median of approximately 95,000 and spanned about 23,224 to 690,600. Each CDR3 protein is one row after TCRdb ran MiXCR on the RACE reads. Here the V and J calls rest on TCRdb's processing, not on the authors' analysis. The sample holds about 180,000 distinct CDR3 sequences, nearly 30% seen once. The CDR3 covers 14 residues. Germline-derived CDR1 and CDR2 are LGHDT and YNNKEL (reference sequence). Trimming took 1 base from V and 3 from J, leaving 9 bases between them. This clonotype originated in a woman aged 25 to 39 with alopecia areata. Some clones in this sample may be carry-over from other donors' samples. Sequencing was performed on whole blood, taken in connection with sensitization to the hapten diphenylcyclopropenone (DPC). This chain uses TRBV3-1 with TRBJ1-1, with D unresolved. The CDR3 protein is CASSQGGGDTEAFF. The CDR3 nucleotides read TGTGCCAGCAGCCAAGGGGGAGGTGACACTGAAGCTTTCTTT.